The 25 T cell receptor beta chains in this list originate from one sample, sequenced in a study of shared clonotypes between healthy human individuals. Generated by immunoSEQ multiplex PCR, the TCRdb table keeps only in-frame clones and is missing some. This sample has about 2 million clones; roughly 94% occur once, and the top ten carry around 1.1%. Naive CD8 isolation took CD45RO-negative cells positively selected for CCR7 and excluded terminally differentiated effector memory CD45RA+ cells. The sequenced sample was naive CD8+ T cells sorted from blood. The receptors stem from a man between 18 and 35 years old in good health.

The chain links TRBV27 to TRBJ2-7; D could derive from TRBD1 or TRBD2 (5 bases each). CDR1 is MNHEY, CDR2 SMNVEV, per germline (reference sequence). V was shortened by 4 bases and J by 3 bases, with 13 bases between the two germline ends. This CDR3 comprises 14 residues. The CDR3 nucleotides read TGTGCCAGCAGTTCGACCGGGACGATCTACGAGCAGTACTTC. Translating it yields CASSSTGTIYEQYF.

The chain links TRBV4-1 to TRBJ2-2, with a tentative D call TRBD2 (6 bases). V lost 4 bases and J lost 6, with 15 bases in between. Germline assignment: CDR1 MGHRA and CDR2 YSYEKL. The CDR3 spans 15 residues. CDR3 loop: CASSPLGGAAGELFF. The CDR3 coding sequence is TGCGCCAGCAGCCCACTGGGCGGGGCAGCCGGGGAGCTGTTTTTT.

This chain joins TRBV27 and TRBJ1-1; D unclear. The germline V gene encodes CDR1 MNHEY and CDR2 SMNVEV (reference sequence). The length of the CDR3 is 13 residues. The V and J ends lost 2 bases and 6 bases respectively, with 10 bases between them. The CDR3 sequence: CASSLGRAAEAFF. CDR3 DNA sequence: TGTGCCAGCAGTTTAGGCCGGGCGGCTGAAGCTTTCTTT.

The V gene is TRBV2, the J gene TRBJ2-7, with 9 nucleotides matching TRBD1. This CDR3 is 15 amino acids long. Germline assignment: CDR1 SNHLY and CDR2 FYNNEI. With V trimmed by 10 bases and J by 2 bases, 12 bases remained unmatched. The CDR3 loop is CATGPGGQGPYEQYF. CDR3 DNA: TGTGCCACCGGACCGGGGGGACAGGGCCCCTACGAGCAGTACTTC.

The J gene is TRBJ2-2, the V gene TRBV4-3; D is uncertain. CDR3 size: 15 residues. Germline CDR1 is LGHNA and CDR2 is YSLEER. With 0 bases removed from V and 5 bases from J, the gap between germline ends came to 10 bases. For the CDR3, the DNA is TGCGCCAGCAGCCAAGAAACAGCCCCAACCGGGGAGCTGTTTTTT. This encodes CASSQETAPTGELFF.

The chain couples TRBV7-2 to TRBJ1-1, with D perhaps matching TRBD1 (6 bases). CDR3 length: 11 amino acids. V lost 4 bases, J lost 8 bases, and 8 bases lay in between. Germline lookup yields CDR1 SGHTA and CDR2 FQGNSA. The CDR3 DNA reads TGTGCCAGCAGCTCAAGGGGGGAAGCTTTCTTT. Translating gives CASSSRGEAFF. Full variable domain (rest looked up from reference TRBV7-2 and TRBJ1-1): GAGVSQSPSNKVTEKGKDVELRCDPISGHTALYWYRQSLGQGLEFLIYFQGNSAPDKSGLPSDRFSAERTGGSVSTLTIQRTQQEDSAVYLCASSSRGEAFFGQGTRLTVV.

As for this clone: Other DNA variants within this sample encode the same CDR3. The chain uses TRBV6-5 and TRBJ2-1; D unclear. Germline V gives CDR1 MNHEY, CDR2 SVGAGI. The ends were cut back, 0 bases at V and 7 bases at J, with 7 bases in the middle. The CDR3 length is 13 residues. CDR3 sequence: CASSYSDENEQFF. CDR3 in DNA: TGTGCCAGCAGTTACTCCGATGAAAATGAGCAGTTCTTC.

The V gene is TRBV2, the J gene TRBJ1-2, with 7 bases aligning to TRBD1. CDR1 and CDR2 from the germline V gene are SNHLY and FYNNEI. This CDR3 is 18 amino acids long. With 2 bases clipped from V and 4 bases from J, the junction kept 16 bases outside the gene matches. The CDR3 protein is CASSEWGRGNYESYGYTF. In nucleotides, the CDR3 is TGTGCCAGCAGTGAATGGGGCAGGGGGAATTACGAGAGCTATGGCTACACCTTC.

The chain employs TRBV27 and TRBJ2-3, with 8 bases identical to TRBD1. V dropped 3 bases and J dropped 5; count of bases not matched to a gene: 10. In germline, CDR1 is MNHEY, CDR2 SMNVEV (reference sequence). This CDR3 spans 16 amino acids. The CDR3 region is CASSFWTGMIQDTQYF. CDR3 bases: TGTGCCAGCAGTTTTTGGACAGGGATGATTCAAGATACGCAGTATTTT.

The rearrangement joins TRBV28 to TRBJ1-6, with TRBD1 matching 9 bases. Germline lookup yields CDR1 MDHEN and CDR2 SYDVKM. The V gene end was trimmed by 5 bases and the J gene end by 7 bases; junction bases not matched to a gene: 12. There are 17 residues in the CDR3. The CDR3 protein is CASSPGQGLLLNSPLHF. The CDR3 nucleotides read TGTGCCAGCAGTCCTGGACAGGGGTTACTGCTGAATTCACCCCTCCACTTT.

The chain has TRBV6-1 and TRBJ2-4; D ambiguous. Germline CDR1 is MNHNS and CDR2 is SASEGT. Between the trimmed V and J ends, which lost 2 bases and 0 bases, there was a span of 8 bases. The CDR3 runs to 15 residues. The CDR3 region is CASSENLGAKNIQYF. CDR3 nucleotide sequence: TGTGCCAGCAGTGAAAACCTGGGAGCCAAAAACATTCAGTACTTC.

In its sample, this clone was seen once. V usage is TRBV10-3 and J usage is TRBJ2-5, with TRBD1 matching over 12 bases. V lost 3 bases to trimming and J lost 1 base; unmatched junction nucleotides: 3. Germline V gene sequence: CDR1 ENHRY, CDR2 SYGVKD. This CDR3 comprises 16 residues. CDR3 DNA sequence: TGTGCCATCAGTGACTGGGACAGGGGGCTCCAAGAGACCCAGTACTTC. This codes for CAISDWDRGLQETQYF.

This sequence joins TRBV28 and TRBJ1-5, with 7 nucleotides matching TRBD1. The germline V gene has CDR1 MDHEN and CDR2 SYDVKM. The junction had 5 bases not matched to a gene; V was cut back by 5 bases and J by 1 base. This CDR3 has 15 residues. The CDR3 sequence: CASSGTVISNQPQHF. CDR3 nucleotides: TGTGCCAGCAGTGGGACAGTTATAAGCAATCAGCCCCAGCATTTT.

This clone was seen a few times. This sequence joins TRBV10-3 and TRBJ2-2, with 7 bases that match TRBD1. Germline-derived CDR1 and CDR2 are ENHRY and SYGVKD. CDR3 length: 16 residues. J lost 8 bases, V lost 3 bases, and 12 bases had no gene match. The CDR3 loop reads CAISDDREKGSGELFF. Written as DNA, the CDR3 is TGTGCCATCAGTGACGACAGGGAGAAAGGTTCTGGGGAGCTGTTTTTT.

The rearrangement uses TRBV30 and TRBJ1-4; D remains unclear. CDR3 length: 15 residues. V was cut by 5 bases and J by 8 bases, with 21 bases left in between. CDR1 is GTSNPN, CDR2 SVGIG, per germline (reference sequence). The CDR3 spells CAWGPVAYAGEKLFF. CDR3 DNA sequence: TGTGCCTGGGGCCCCGTTGCCTACGCTGGGGAAAAACTGTTTTTT.

Concerning this clone itself: The sample carries other DNA sequences with the same CDR3. V gene TRBV4-1 combines with J gene TRBJ1-1, with D unresolved. CDR3 length equals 15 residues. Germline CDR1 is MGHRA and CDR2 is YSYEKL. The ends were cut back, 1 base at V and 0 bases at J, with 9 bases in the middle. This CDR3 reads CASSQGVGMNTEAFF. The CDR3 DNA reads as TGCGCCAGCAGCCAAGGGGTGGGAATGAACACTGAAGCTTTCTTT.

The chain uses TRBV6-1 and TRBJ2-7; tentative D call: TRBD2 (5 bases). CDR3 length: 14 amino acids. Germline values: CDR1 MNHNS, CDR2 SASEGT. V was cut by 2 bases and J by 3 bases, with 11 bases left in between. The CDR3 DNA reads as TGTGCCAGCAGTGAAATTGGACTTTTCTACGAGCAGTACTTC. It encodes CASSEIGLFYEQYF.

Comment on this clone: This specimen includes other DNA sequences encoding the same CDR3. V usage is TRBV7-9 and J usage is TRBJ2-3, with D unresolved. V lost 5 bases to trimming and J lost 3 bases, with 9 bases between them. The germline CDR1 and CDR2 sequences are SEHNR and FQNEAQ (reference sequence). This CDR3 is 13 amino acids long. CDR3 sequence (DNA): TGTGCCAGCAGCCCCCCCGGTACAGATACGCAGTATTTT. Its protein product is CASSPPGTDTQYF.

The chain links TRBV2 to TRBJ2-7, with 9 bases fitting TRBD1. The CDR3 runs 14 residues. Per germline, CDR1 SNHLY and CDR2 FYNNEI. Trimming cost V 6 bases and J 3 bases; bases outside gene matches: 6. CDR3 sequence: CASREDRGYYEQYF. CDR3 in DNA: TGTGCCAGCAGGGAGGACAGGGGTTACTACGAGCAGTACTTC.

This clone was seen just once. This chain links TRBV9 with TRBJ2-7; 7 bases are a match to TRBD1. CDR1 is SGDLS, CDR2 YYNGEE, per germline. The CDR3 is made up of 15 amino acids. V was pared by 4 bases and J by 2 bases, with 9 bases of the junction left unmatched. CDR3 coding DNA: TGTGCCAGCAGCCCGACCCCAGGGGGTGCCTACGAGCAGTACTTC. Its protein product is CASSPTPGGAYEQYF.

The gene calls are TRBV6-5 and TRBJ1-1, with no clear D. V gave up 7 bases and J gave up 2 bases, with 8 bases separating them. The length of the CDR3 is 12 residues. CDR1 is MNHEY and CDR2 is SVGAGI in the germline V gene. The CDR3 DNA follows: TGTGCCAGCATATCGGGCAACACTGAAGCTTTCTTT. Its protein product is CASISGNTEAFF.

This chain joins TRBV12-5 and TRBJ2-7; D remains unclear. The germline gives CDR1 LGHNT, CDR2 FRNRAP. The V end lost 5 bases, the J end lost 3 bases, and 14 bases lay between the germline ends. CDR3 length: 14 amino acids. CDR3 loop: CASGDWGYGYEQYF. For the CDR3, the DNA is TGTGCTAGTGGTGACTGGGGTTACGGCTACGAGCAGTACTTC. Filled out from reference TRBV12-5 and TRBJ2-7, the complete variable domain reads DARVTQTPRHKVTEMGQEVTMRCQPILGHNTVFWYRQTMMQGLELLAYFRNRAPLDDSGMPKDRFSAEMPDATLATLKIQPSEPRDSAVYFCASGDWGYGYEQYFGPGTRLTVT.

This chain links TRBV5-6 with TRBJ1-1; D gene unclear. Germline lookup yields CDR1 SGHDT and CDR2 YYEEEE. The CDR3 has 14 amino acids. The V gene lost 4 bases and the J gene lost 0 bases, with 10 bases spanning the gap. The CDR3 DNA is TGTGCCAGCAGCCCTAGTCAGATGAACACTGAAGCTTTCTTT. Translated, it gives CASSPSQMNTEAFF.

Only a few counts were recorded for this clone. Other DNA sequences in this sample translate to the same CDR3. This chain uses TRBV5-4 with TRBJ1-2; 8 bases are shared with TRBD1. V dropped 1 base and J dropped 0; count of bases not matched to a gene: 5. CDR3 length: 16 residues. Germline CDR1 SGHNT, CDR2 YYREEE (reference sequence). The CDR3 protein is CASSLRGQGPNYGYTF. The DNA of the CDR3 is TGTGCCAGCAGCTTGCGCGGACAGGGCCCTAACTATGGCTACACCTTC.

The chain recombines TRBV4-2 with TRBJ2-3; 7 positions match TRBD1. CDR1 is LGHNA and CDR2 is YNFKEQ in the germline V gene. This CDR3 contains 14 residues. The J segment lost 4 bases and the V segment lost 1 base, leaving 2 bases of the junction unmatched. CDR3 bases: TGTGCCAGCAGCCAAGGTACAGGGGCAGATACGCAGTATTTT. It specifies CASSQGTGADTQYF.